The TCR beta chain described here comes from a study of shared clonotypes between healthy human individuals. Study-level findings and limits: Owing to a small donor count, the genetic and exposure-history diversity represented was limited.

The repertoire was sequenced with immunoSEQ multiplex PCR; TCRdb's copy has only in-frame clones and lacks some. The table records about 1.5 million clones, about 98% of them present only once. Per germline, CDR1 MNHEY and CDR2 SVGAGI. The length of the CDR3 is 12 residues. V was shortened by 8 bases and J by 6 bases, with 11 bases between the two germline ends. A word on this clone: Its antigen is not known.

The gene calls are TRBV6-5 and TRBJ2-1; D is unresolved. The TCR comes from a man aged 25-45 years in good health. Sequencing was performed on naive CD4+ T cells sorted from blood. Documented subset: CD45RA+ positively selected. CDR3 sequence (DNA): TGTGCCAGCGGCGACCCTAGCAATGAGCAGTTCTTC. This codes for CASGDPSNEQFF.